The clone carrying this T cell receptor beta chain was found once. What it binds is unknown. This record belongs to a study of T cell repertoires in cytomegalovirus infection. Using its own MiXCR run on the reads, TCRdb lists one record per CDR3 protein. The sample records more than 300,000 distinct CDR3 sequences, nearly 35% being singletons. CDR3 length: 13 residues. Germline-derived CDR1 and CDR2 are ENHRY and SYGVKD. V was clipped by 6 bases and J by 1 base, with 9 bases between them. The sequence came from a human donor in good health (CMV status not recorded). Some clones in this sample may be carry-over from other donors' samples. V and J are TRBV10-3 and TRBJ2-5, with D tentatively TRBD2 (6 bases). Sequencing was performed on cultured PBMCs, taken from culture after CMV antigen stimulation. CDR3 protein: CAIRREAQETQYF. The CDR3 DNA sequence: TGTGCCATCAGAAGGGAGGCCCAAGAGACCCAGTACTTC.